Below are 9 T cell receptor beta chains sequenced from a single sample in a study of T cells in Graves' hyperthyroidism and ophthalmopathy. The investigators amplified TCR beta CDR3 regions from RNA transcripts. A first-round RT-PCR of the TCR CDR3 used the HTBI primer set. TCRdb re-called the multiplex PCR reads through MiXCR, storing one row per CDR3 protein. The sample lists about 680,000 distinct CDR3 sequences; 30% to 40% were seen once. Source material: blood. These TCRs come from a woman in her thirties or forties with Graves' hyperthyroidism.

The chain is built from TRBV10-3 and TRBJ1-3; 7 bases map to TRBD1. Germline values: CDR1 ENHRY, CDR2 SYGVKD. V trimming: 4 bases; J trimming: 4 bases; junction bases outside the gene matches: 4. This CDR3 is built from 14 residues. The CDR3 is CAISATGSGNTIYF. CDR3 nucleotides: TGTGCCATCAGTGCGACAGGGTCCGGAAACACCATATATTTT.

The V call is TRBV6-1, the J call TRBJ2-2; 8 bases map to TRBD1. The CDR3 is 14 amino acids. Looked up from germline, CDR1 is MNHNS and CDR2 is SASEGT. The V and J ends lost 6 bases and 6 bases, in that order; junction bases with no gene match: 6. The DNA of the CDR3 is TGTGCCAGCAGCCAATTACAGGGGGCCGGGGAGCTGTTTTTT. This translates into CASSQLQGAGELFF.

In regard to this clonotype: It may be a read error: a sequence one base away is much more abundant. The chain has TRBV10-3 and TRBJ1-3; a possible D gene is TRBD1 (5 bases). This CDR3 has 13 amino acids. Trimming cost V 10 bases and J 10 bases, with 20 bases left between them. Germline values: CDR1 ENHRY, CDR2 SYGVKD. The chain's CDR3 is CASSDSGGTTIYF. Written as DNA, the CDR3 is TGTGCCAGCAGCGACAGCGGGGGAACTACCATATATTTT.

The table lists this clonotype with many counts. The chain employs TRBV7-9 and TRBJ1-3; 11 positions agree with TRBD1. This CDR3 has 14 amino acids. Germline trimming cut 5 bases from V and 6 bases from J; bases unmatched to any gene: 3. The V gene's germline CDR1 is SEHNR and CDR2 FQNEAQ (reference sequence). CDR3 protein: CASSRTGGENTIYF. Written as DNA, the CDR3 is TGTGCCAGCAGCAGGACAGGGGGCGAAAACACCATATATTTT.

This clonotype was counted between two and nine times. This sequence joins TRBV5-6 and TRBJ2-2; D possibly corresponds to TRBD1 (5 bases). The CDR3 has 14 residues. V gave up 6 bases and J gave up 6 bases, with 15 bases separating them. The germline CDR1 and CDR2 sequences are SGHDT and YYEEEE. For the CDR3, the DNA is TGTGCCAGCACCCAGACAGAGCTACCCGGGGAGCTGTTTTTT. This gives the protein CASTQTELPGELFF.

This clonotype was seen more than once but under ten times. This CDR3 is CASSTPQGGNNYGYTF. For the CDR3, the DNA is TGTGCCAGTAGTACACCACAGGGGGGAAATAACTATGGCTACACCTTC. The chain carries TRBV19 and TRBJ1-2; 8 nucleotides line up with TRBD1. Germline V CDR1 and CDR2: LNHDA, SQIVND (reference sequence). V was pared by 4 bases and J by 1 base, with 8 bases of the junction left unmatched. The CDR3 covers 16 residues.

This clonotype appeared a few times. One junction end disagrees with the germline gene, perhaps due to a read error. The chain joins TRBV7-2 to TRBJ1-2, with D unclear. The CDR3 runs to 15 residues. Germline V gene lookup returns CDR1 SGHTA and CDR2 FQGNSA. CDR3 region: CASSRGPEANYGYTF. CDR3 nucleotides: TGCGCCAGCAGCCGAGGGCCGGAAGCTAACTATGGCTACACCTTC.

V and J are TRBV10-3 and TRBJ1-1; a possible D gene is TRBD1 (6 bases). Trimming removed 4 bases from V and 0 bases from J, with 9 bases in between. This CDR3 comprises 14 residues. Germline loops: CDR1 ENHRY, CDR2 SYGVKD. The chain's CDR3 is CAISGQEMNTEAFF. The CDR3 nucleotides are TGTGCCATCAGTGGACAGGAGATGAACACTGAAGCTTTCTTT.

The chain uses TRBV2 and TRBJ2-5, with TRBD2 matching over 14 bases. Germline values: CDR1 SNHLY, CDR2 FYNNEI. The CDR3 is 19 residues long. Trimming removed 2 bases from V and 3 bases from J; junction bases left unmatched: 11. CDR3 amino acids: CASSETSGTSGSNEETQYF. The CDR3, as DNA: TGTGCCAGCAGTGAAACTTCCGGGACTAGCGGGAGTAACGAAGAGACCCAGTACTTC.